This T cell receptor beta chain was retrieved from a study of shared clonotypes between healthy human individuals. The study's findings and limits: Compared with memory subsets, naive subsets generally had larger estimated richness.

Several immunoSEQ 96-well plates shared each subset's DNA, each plate a replicate. The data were produced by immunoSEQ multiplex PCR, yet TCRdb's version contains in-frame clones alone and is incomplete. Among some 2,000,000 clones listed, approximately 94% were seen once. CDR1 MNHNS and CDR2 SASEGT come from the germline V gene. The germline V and J ends were trimmed by 1 base and 1 base, with 10 bases remaining between them. The CDR3 has 15 residues. In the case of this clone: Its antigen remains unidentified.

Cells designated naive CD8 were CD45RO-negative and were positively selected for CCR7, with terminally differentiated effector memory CD45RA+ cells excluded. Donors, without exception, were Caucasian adults residing in Nashville, Tennessee. This rearrangement joins TRBV6-1 to TRBJ1-2; D gene uncertain. Sample: naive CD8+ T cells sorted from blood. The TCR sequence derives from a man between 18 and 29 years old in good health. The CDR3, as DNA: TGTGCCAGCAGTGAAGGTCTGGACGTTAACTATGGCTACACCTTC. As protein: CASSEGLDVNYGYTF.